These 8 T cell receptor beta chains came from one sample sequenced in a study of post-analysis software for immune sequencing data. Built from TCR beta cDNA, the libraries had unique molecular identifiers in them. One entry per CDR3 protein, called by TCRdb with MiXCR from the PCR reads. This sample has 150,000 to 200,000 distinct CDR3 sequences; 30% to 45% occur once, and the top ten carry roughly 28%. Sequenced material: blood, taken after autologous hematopoietic stem cell transplantation. These receptor sequences come from a girl aged 10 to 17 with multiple sclerosis.

This rearrangement joins TRBV11-2 to TRBJ1-2, with 7 positions matching TRBD1. Germline values: CDR1 SGHAT, CDR2 FQNNGV. This CDR3 comprises 13 residues. The junction had 5 bases not matched to a gene; V was cut back by 4 bases and J by 6 bases. The CDR3 sequence: CASSSTGLDGYTF. The CDR3 nucleotides are TGTGCCAGCAGCTCGACAGGGTTAGATGGCTACACCTTC. Full variable domain (rest looked up from reference TRBV11-2 and TRBJ1-2): EAGVAQSPRYKIIEKRQSVAFWCNPISGHATLYWYQQILGQGPKLLIQFQNNGVVDDSQLPKDRFSAERLKGVDSTLKIQPAKLEDSAVYLCASSSTGLDGYTFGSGTRLTVV.

Many counts were recorded for this clonotype. V and J are TRBV3-1 and TRBJ2-7, with 8 bases matching TRBD1. CDR3 length equals 14 residues. V lost 4 bases, J lost 2 bases, and 4 bases stayed unmatched. The germline V gene has CDR1 LGHDT and CDR2 YNNKEL (reference sequence). CDR3 DNA: TGTGCCAGCAGCCCGGGACAGGCCACCTACGAGCAGTACTTC. Translated: CASSPGQATYEQYF.

The sample holds a few counts of this clonotype. This sequence joins TRBV27 and TRBJ2-1; 7 positions match TRBD2. J gave up 0 bases and V 8 bases, and 7 bases lay outside the gene matches. The CDR3 spans 15 residues. Germline assignment: CDR1 MNHEY and CDR2 SMNVEV (reference sequence). CDR3 nucleotides: TGTGCCAGCCAGCTTCGCGGGAGCTCCTACAATGAGCAGTTCTTC. Amino acid sequence: CASQLRGSSYNEQFF.

This clonotype was counted a few times. V is TRBV28 and J is TRBJ2-7; D uncertain. This CDR3 region has 12 residues. V lost 5 bases, J lost 3 bases, and 8 bases lay in between. Germline assignment: CDR1 MDHEN and CDR2 SYDVKM. CDR3 sequence: CASSPPFYEQYF. Written as DNA, the CDR3 is TGTGCCAGCAGTCCCCCTTTCTACGAGCAGTACTTC.

This clonotype was counted only a few times. The chain employs TRBV29-1 and TRBJ2-5, with D tentatively TRBD2 (6 bases). Germline loops: CDR1 SQVTM, CDR2 ANQGSEA. Trimming took 4 bases from V and 1 from J, leaving 19 bases between them. The CDR3 sequence is 16 residues long. DNA for the CDR3: TGCAGCGTTGTTTGGTGGTCGGGAGTCGGCCAAGAGACCCAGTACTTC. This gives the protein CSVVWWSGVGQETQYF.

This clonotype was counted only a few times. V gene TRBV6-6 combines with J gene TRBJ1-2, with D tentatively TRBD1 (6 bases). The V end was cut by 6 bases, the J end by 4 bases, with 18 bases between. The length of the CDR3 is 15 residues. In germline, CDR1 is MNHNY, CDR2 SVGAGI (reference sequence). CDR3 protein: CASRNGQRPLYGYTF. The CDR3 DNA reads as TGTGCCAGCAGAAACGGACAGCGCCCACTCTATGGCTACACCTTC.

The sample holds a few counts of this clonotype. The J gene is TRBJ2-7, the V gene TRBV27; TRBD1 is a possible D gene (5 bases). Trimming left V 6 bases short and J 2 bases short, with 29 bases between. CDR3 size: 19 residues. From germline, CDR1 is MNHEY and CDR2 SMNVEV (reference sequence). The CDR3 DNA sequence: TGTGCCAGCAGCCCCGTGGTCAGGGTCCCCCCTCAAAGAACCTACGAGCAGTACTTC. It encodes CASSPVVRVPPQRTYEQYF.

There are many counts of this clonotype. The J gene is TRBJ2-7, the V gene TRBV15; D is ambiguous. CDR1 and CDR2 from the germline V gene are LNHNV and YYDKDF (reference sequence). The CDR3 runs 15 residues. With 5 bases removed from V and 2 bases from J, the gap between germline ends came to 16 bases. The CDR3 spells CATSPKRDGPYEQYF. Here the CDR3 DNA reads TGTGCCACCAGCCCTAAGAGAGACGGACCCTACGAGCAGTACTTC.